This is a list of T cell receptor beta chains from one sample in a study of cytomegalovirus exposure and HLA in healthy donors. Some clones are missing from TCRdb's copy, which holds only in-frame ones; the method was immunoSEQ multiplex PCR. Of around 150,000 clones in the sample, 70% to 90% are singletons; the top ten hold just under 8%. The source material was PBMCs. The receptors originated from a woman aged 18 to 35 in good health and CMV-seropositive. Each CDR3 is given with its conserved first and last residue. The D gene is left open where the match is weak. Only some rows state a clone size, as once, few, many or a class for expanded clones.

abundance: .; d_gene: TRBD1; v_gene: TRBV19; j_gene: TRBJ2-2; CDR3aa: CASSRQGTNTGELFF; CDR3nt: TGTGCCAGTAGTAGACAGGGCACGAACACCGGGGAGCTGTTTTTT
abundance: .; d_gene: .; v_gene: TRBV18; j_gene: TRBJ1-5; CDR3aa: CASSPTAQGQPQHF; CDR3nt: TGTGCCAGCTCACCGACAGCACAAGGGCAGCCCCAGCATTTT
abundance: once; d_gene: TRBD2; v_gene: TRBV2; j_gene: TRBJ2-2; CDR3aa: CASSGLAGGTGELFF; CDR3nt: TGTGCCAGCAGTGGACTAGCGGGAGGAACTGGGGAGCTGTTTTTT
abundance: .; d_gene: .; v_gene: TRBV5-4; j_gene: TRBJ2-1; CDR3aa: CASSDRGSAHNEQFF; CDR3nt: TGTGCCAGCAGCGATCGAGGTAGCGCTCACAATGAGCAGTTCTTC
abundance: .; d_gene: .; v_gene: TRBV18; j_gene: TRBJ1-3; CDR3aa: CASSPADLNSGNTIYF; CDR3nt: TGTGCCAGCTCACCAGCAGACTTAAACTCTGGAAACACCATATATTTT
abundance: once; d_gene: .; v_gene: TRBV7-6; j_gene: TRBJ2-7; CDR3aa: CASSPLPRTDLYF; CDR3nt: TGTGCCAGCAGCCCCCTCCCCCGGACAGACCTGTACTTC
abundance: .; d_gene: .; v_gene: TRBV6-5; j_gene: TRBJ1-4; CDR3aa: CASSYLAATNEKLFF; CDR3nt: TGTGCCAGCAGTTATTTGGCCGCAACTAATGAAAAACTGTTTTTT
abundance: .; d_gene: TRBD2; v_gene: TRBV6-5; j_gene: TRBJ2-3; CDR3aa: CASSIPGGSHTQYF; CDR3nt: TGTGCCAGCAGCATCCCCGGGGGGTCTCATACGCAGTATTTT
abundance: .; d_gene: TRBD2; v_gene: TRBV6-5; j_gene: TRBJ2-5; CDR3aa: CASSYLIAGGQETQYF; CDR3nt: TGTGCCAGCAGTTACCTCATAGCGGGGGGTCAAGAGACCCAGTACTTC
abundance: .; d_gene: .; v_gene: TRBV20-1; j_gene: TRBJ1-2; CDR3aa: CSVRGSGYTF; CDR3nt: TGCAGTGTGCGGGGTTCTGGCTACACCTTC
abundance: .; d_gene: TRBD1; v_gene: TRBV7-2; j_gene: TRBJ2-1; CDR3aa: CASSFVTGTGINEQFF; CDR3nt: TGTGCCAGCAGCTTCGTTACTGGGACAGGGATCAATGAGCAGTTCTTC
abundance: .; d_gene: .; v_gene: TRBV30; j_gene: TRBJ1-2; CDR3aa: CAWSVRGAGYGYTF; CDR3nt: TGTGCCTGGAGTGTTCGGGGGGCGGGCTATGGCTACACCTTC
abundance: .; d_gene: .; v_gene: TRBV5-6; j_gene: TRBJ2-5; CDR3aa: CASSSGETQYF; CDR3nt: TGTGCCAGCAGCTCAGGAGAGACCCAGTACTTC
abundance: .; d_gene: .; v_gene: TRBV10-3; j_gene: TRBJ2-2; CDR3aa: CAISDSGTGELFF; CDR3nt: TGTGCCATCAGTGATTCGGGCACCGGGGAGCTGTTTTTT
abundance: .; d_gene: TRBD2; v_gene: TRBV7-9; j_gene: TRBJ2-1; CDR3aa: CASSSTQPTSGGVFNEQFF; CDR3nt: TGTGCCAGCAGCTCCACCCAGCCGACTAGCGGGGGGGTGTTTAATGAGCAGTTCTTC
abundance: .; d_gene: TRBD2; v_gene: TRBV5-1; j_gene: TRBJ2-3; CDR3aa: CASSYSGSGDTQYF; CDR3nt: TGCGCCAGCAGCTATAGCGGGAGTGGGGATACGCAGTATTTT
abundance: .; d_gene: TRBD1; v_gene: TRBV10-3; j_gene: TRBJ1-5; CDR3aa: CAISEARDRVQQPQHF; CDR3nt: TGTGCCATCAGTGAAGCTCGCGACAGGGTACAACAGCCCCAGCATTTT
abundance: .; d_gene: TRBD2; v_gene: TRBV30; j_gene: TRBJ2-3; CDR3aa: CAWNSGGTFDTQYF; CDR3nt: TGTGCCTGGAATAGCGGGGGGACATTCGATACGCAGTATTTT
abundance: .; d_gene: .; v_gene: TRBV30; j_gene: TRBJ1-5; CDR3aa: CAWSEDTNQPQHF; CDR3nt: TGTGCCTGGAGTGAAGACACCAATCAGCCCCAGCATTTT
abundance: .; d_gene: TRBD1; v_gene: TRBV6-1; j_gene: TRBJ1-1; CDR3aa: CASTYRGPDTEAFF; CDR3nt: TGTGCCAGCACCTACAGGGGTCCGGACACTGAAGCTTTCTTT
abundance: .; d_gene: .; v_gene: TRBV27; j_gene: TRBJ2-2; CDR3aa: CASSWGGRTGELFF; CDR3nt: TGTGCCAGCAGTTGGGGCGGTCGCACCGGGGAGCTGTTTTTT
abundance: .; d_gene: .; v_gene: TRBV28; j_gene: TRBJ1-1; CDR3aa: CASSEGVWMNTEAFF; CDR3nt: TGTGCCAGCAGTGAAGGAGTTTGGATGAACACTGAAGCTTTCTTT
abundance: few; d_gene: .; v_gene: TRBV2; j_gene: TRBJ2-7; CDR3aa: CASSVGHGNYEQYF; CDR3nt: TGTGCCAGCAGTGTTGGGCACGGGAACTACGAGCAGTACTTC
abundance: .; d_gene: TRBD1; v_gene: TRBV9; j_gene: TRBJ2-1; CDR3aa: CASSLGVRQGISEQFF; CDR3nt: TGTGCCAGCAGCCTCGGAGTCCGACAGGGGATTAGTGAGCAGTTCTTC
abundance: .; d_gene: TRBD1; v_gene: TRBV6-6; j_gene: TRBJ2-7; CDR3aa: CASSFSTGPEQYF; CDR3nt: TGTGCCAGCAGTTTTTCGACAGGGCCTGAGCAGTACTTC
abundance: once; d_gene: TRBD1; v_gene: TRBV2; j_gene: TRBJ1-2; CDR3aa: CASSPDRGGYYGYTF; CDR3nt: TGTGCCAGCAGCCCAGACAGGGGAGGGTACTATGGCTACACCTTC
abundance: .; d_gene: .; v_gene: TRBV11-2; j_gene: TRBJ2-3; CDR3aa: CASSSPRSGDTQYF; CDR3nt: TGTGCCAGCAGCTCTCCCCGGTCAGGTGATACGCAGTATTTT
abundance: .; d_gene: .; v_gene: TRBV5-1; j_gene: TRBJ2-7; CDR3aa: CASSLAPGVNYEQYF; CDR3nt: TGCGCCAGCAGCTTGGCTCCAGGGGTGAACTACGAGCAGTACTTC
abundance: .; d_gene: TRBD2; v_gene: TRBV2; j_gene: TRBJ2-3; CDR3aa: CASNLAGGRTDTQYF; CDR3nt: TGTGCCAGCAACCTAGCGGGGGGCAGGACAGATACGCAGTATTTT
abundance: .; d_gene: TRBD1; v_gene: TRBV28; j_gene: TRBJ1-4; CDR3aa: CASRSLQGAREKLFF; CDR3nt: TGTGCCAGCAGGTCCCTCCAGGGGGCTAGGGAAAAACTGTTTTTT